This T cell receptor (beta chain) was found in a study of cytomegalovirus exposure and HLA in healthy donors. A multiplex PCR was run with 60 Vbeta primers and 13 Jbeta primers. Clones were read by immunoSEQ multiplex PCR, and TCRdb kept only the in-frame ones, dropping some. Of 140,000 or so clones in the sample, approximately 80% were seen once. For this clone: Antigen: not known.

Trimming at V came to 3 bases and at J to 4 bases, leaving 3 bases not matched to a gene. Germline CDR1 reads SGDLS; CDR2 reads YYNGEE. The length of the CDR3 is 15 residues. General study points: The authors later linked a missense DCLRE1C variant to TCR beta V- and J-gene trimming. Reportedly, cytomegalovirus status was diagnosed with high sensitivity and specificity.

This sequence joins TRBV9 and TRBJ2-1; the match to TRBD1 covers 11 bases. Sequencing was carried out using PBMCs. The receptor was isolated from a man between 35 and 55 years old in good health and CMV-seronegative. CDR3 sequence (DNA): TGTGCCAGCAGCGCAGGGACAGGGGGATACAATGAGCAGTTCTTC. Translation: CASSAGTGGYNEQFF.